The next 21 T cell receptor beta chains were all read from a single sample in a study of blood T cells in healthy people across ages (dated by TCRdb to 2013 to 2016). The library was generated by 5' RACE. Sequencing was carried out with an Illumina HiSeq 2500. A second PCR of roughly 6 to 12 cycles was performed with a sample-barcoded 5' primer and a J-beta primer mix. Through fastp at Q25 and MiXCR, TCRdb rebuilt clones from the public reads, retaining in-frame beta chains. Every entry covers one CDR3 protein and lists the most common genes and DNA from its rows. Across this sample there are 1,500,000 or so distinct CDR3 sequences, with 59% seen only once. Of the sample, 6.5% to 8% is held by the ten largest clones. The material sequenced was blood. The receptors here all came from a man in his late teens or twenties in good health.

This clonotype was seen a handful of times. CDR3 residues: CASSVYRGHGYTF. Written as DNA, the CDR3 is TGTGCCAGCAGTGTATACAGGGGCCATGGCTACACCTTC. The chain has TRBV12-3 or TRBV12-4 and TRBJ1-2; 7 bases line up with TRBD1. After removal of 5 bases from V and 6 bases from J, the junction contained 6 bases not matched to a gene. This CDR3 spans 13 amino acids.

The J gene is TRBJ2-7, the V gene TRBV4-1; tentatively, D is TRBD1 or TRBD2 (5 bases each). This CDR3 region has 18 residues. Germline CDR1 and CDR2: MGHRA and YSYEKL. Trimming pared 2 bases from V and 2 bases from J, leaving 22 bases between. CDR3 sequence: CASSQWGSRDQLPYEQYF. The CDR3 nucleotides read TGCGCCAGCAGCCAATGGGGCAGCCGGGACCAACTTCCCTACGAGCAGTACTTC.

This clonotype has at least ten counts. V gene TRBV4-1 combines with J gene TRBJ2-7, with D possibly being TRBD2 (6 bases). This CDR3 has 15 residues. V lost 2 bases to trimming and J lost 4 bases, with 15 bases between them. Per the germline V gene, CDR1 is MGHRA and CDR2 is YSYEKL. CDR3 amino acids: CASSQNRDSTYEQYF. The CDR3 bases are TGCGCCAGCAGCCAAAACCGGGACTCAACTTACGAGCAGTACTTC.

The chain is built from TRBV2 and TRBJ2-3; 7 nucleotides agree with TRBD2. V gave up 7 bases and J gave up 6 bases; unmatched junction bases: 16. Per the germline V gene, CDR1 is SNHLY and CDR2 is FYNNEI. The CDR3 loop spans 16 amino acids. The CDR3 nucleotides read TGTGCCAGCACCTCATGGGAGGGAACAGACACTGATACGCAGTATTTT. This encodes CASTSWEGTDTDTQYF.

The chain couples TRBV5-6 to TRBJ2-6, with 7 positions matching TRBD1. Germline V CDR1 and CDR2: SGHDT, YYEEEE. J lost 0 bases, V lost 4 bases, and 4 bases had no gene match. CDR3 length: 16 residues. The CDR3 here is CASSQDRTSGANVLTF. CDR3 bases: TGTGCCAGCAGCCAGGACAGGACCTCTGGGGCCAACGTCCTGACTTTC. Supplemented by reference TRBV5-6 and TRBJ2-6, the full variable domain reads DAGVTQSPTHLIKTRGQQVTLRCSPKSGHDTVSWYQQALGQGPQFIFQYYEEEERQRGNFPDRFSGHQFPNYSSELNVNALLLGDSALYLCASSQDRTSGANVLTFGAGSRLTVL.

The gene calls are TRBV13 and TRBJ2-7, with 7 bases lining up with TRBD1. Germline CDR1 is PRHDT and CDR2 is FYEKMQ (reference sequence). The CDR3 consists of 14 residues. Trimming at V came to 5 bases and at J to 2 bases, leaving 6 bases not matched to a gene. Here the CDR3 DNA reads TGTGCCAGCAGCCCGACAGGGAGAGCCTACGAGCAGTACTTC. It yields the protein CASSPTGRAYEQYF.

The chain has TRBV27 and TRBJ2-5; D is unclear. This CDR3 comprises 13 residues. V lost 8 bases to trimming and J lost 4 bases, with 14 bases between them. Germline assignment: CDR1 MNHEY and CDR2 SMNVEV (reference sequence). DNA for the CDR3: TGTGCCAGCCGACTCCTACCCTTAGAGACCCAGTACTTC. This translates into CASRLLPLETQYF.

The chain employs TRBV20-1 and TRBJ2-7, with D tentatively TRBD2 (6 bases). From germline, CDR1 is DFQATT and CDR2 SNEGSKA (reference sequence). The CDR3 has 15 amino acids. V shed 0 bases and J shed 0 bases, with 12 bases lying between them. The CDR3 DNA follows: TGCAGTGCTAGAGACGGGGGAGGTTTCTCCTACGAGCAGTACTTC. This sequence encodes CSARDGGGFSYEQYF.

Concerning this clonotype itself: The germline gene is not matched at one end of the junction; a read error may be the cause. The chain employs TRBV7-9 and TRBJ2-1; D possibly corresponds to TRBD2 (6 bases). The germline CDR1 and CDR2 sequences are SEHNR and FQNEAQ (reference sequence). The CDR3 has 16 residues. The CDR3 spells CASSLDMGRGYNEQIF. The CDR3 DNA sequence: TGTGCCAGCAGCTTAGATATGGGGCGGGGCTACAATGAGCAGATCTTC.

The V and J genes are TRBV5-5 and TRBJ2-1; a weak D match, TRBD2 (7 bases). The CDR3 loop spans 17 amino acids. V shed 2 bases and J shed 6 bases, with 21 bases lying between them. Per the germline V gene, CDR1 is SGHKS and CDR2 is YYEKEE (reference sequence). As DNA, the CDR3 is TGTGCCAGCAGCTTCATAGCGGACCCGGGGGGCTCCAATGAGCAGTTCTTC. This gives the protein CASSFIADPGGSNEQFF. Combining the CDR3 with reference TRBV5-5 and TRBJ2-1 gives the whole variable domain DAGVTQSPTHLIKTRGQQVTLRCSPISGHKSVSWYQQVLGQGPQFIFQYYEKEERGRGNFPDRFSARQFPNYSSELNVNALLLGDSALYLCASSFIADPGGSNEQFFGPGTRLTVL.

The CDR3 nucleotides read TGTGCCAGCAGTTTTCTTCGAAGCAGGGGTATAGCCTACGAGCAGTACTTC. This encodes CASSFLRSRGIAYEQYF. V gene TRBV27 combines with J gene TRBJ2-7, with D possibly TRBD1 on 6 matching bases. Germline V gene lookup returns CDR1 MNHEY and CDR2 SMNVEV (reference sequence). Trimming shortened V by 3 bases and J by 2 bases, and 20 bases separated the two germline ends. This CDR3 region has 17 residues.

This clonotype was counted between two and nine times. V usage is TRBV4-1 and J usage is TRBJ2-7, with D perhaps assigned TRBD1 or TRBD2 (6 bases each). CDR3 size: 17 residues. V shed 3 bases and J shed 1 base, with 19 bases lying between them. Germline loops: CDR1 MGHRA, CDR2 YSYEKL. CDR3 region: CASSHPGGQGPSYEQYF. The CDR3 region has the DNA TGCGCCAGCAGCCACCCCGGGGGCCAGGGGCCGTCCTACGAGCAGTACTTC.

The chain couples TRBV9 to TRBJ2-5; TRBD1 is a possible D gene (6 bases). The DNA matches TRBJ2-7 better at its end, which makes the J call doubtful. CDR3 length: 15 residues. CDR1 and CDR2 (germline): SGDLS, YYNGEE. The CDR3, as DNA: TGTGCCAGCAGCCCTGGGGGCAGGAACACCTACGAGCAGTACTTC. Encoded protein: CASSPGGRNTYEQYF.

This chain joins TRBV11-3 and TRBJ2-1, with 11 bases fitting TRBD1. CDR3 length: 15 residues. In germline, CDR1 is SGHNT, CDR2 YENEEA. Trimming at V came to 2 bases and at J to 10 bases, leaving 7 bases not matched to a gene. CDR3 bases: TGTGCCAGCAGCTTAACGGTGGGACAGGGGGGAGAGCAGTTCTTC. Translating gives CASSLTVGQGGEQFF.

The rearrangement links TRBV7-9 to TRBJ1-3, with unresolved D. CDR3 length: 15 residues. The V and J ends lost 3 bases and 0 bases respectively, with 9 bases between them. Germline lookup yields CDR1 SEHNR and CDR2 FQNEAQ (reference sequence). The DNA of the CDR3 is TGTGCCAGCAGCTTGATAGTTCTCTCTGGAAACACCATATATTTT. It codes for CASSLIVLSGNTIYF.

The CDR3: CASSHRGSQYF. CDR3 DNA: TGTGCCAGCAGTCACAGGGGTTCGCAGTATTTT. The chain employs TRBV6-5 and TRBJ2-3; TRBD1 agrees at 7 bases. Germline V gives CDR1 MNHEY, CDR2 SVGAGI. This CDR3 has 11 residues. Unmatched junction bases numbered 3, after V lost 5 bases and J lost 10 bases.

The chain carries TRBV7-2 and TRBJ1-3, with D possibly TRBD1 on 6 matching bases. The germline gives CDR1 SGHTA, CDR2 FQGNSA. V lost 0 bases to trimming and J lost 0 bases, with 12 bases between them. The CDR3 extends over 17 amino acids. CDR3 region: CASSLAGGAASGNTIYF. The CDR3 nucleotides are TGTGCCAGCAGCTTAGCGGGGGGGGCTGCCTCTGGAAACACCATATATTTT.

The genes are TRBV20-1 and TRBJ2-3, with D tentatively TRBD2 (5 bases). Germline V gene lookup returns CDR1 DFQATT and CDR2 SNEGSKA (reference sequence). V lost 3 bases to trimming and J lost 1 base, with 11 bases between them. The CDR3 is made up of 14 amino acids. CDR3 protein: CSARLLARTDTQYF. The CDR3 coding sequence is TGCAGTGCTAGGCTGTTAGCGCGCACAGATACGCAGTATTTT.

This chain links TRBV7-9 with TRBJ1-1, with D unresolved. This CDR3 contains 16 residues. Germline-derived CDR1 and CDR2 are SEHNR and FQNEAQ (reference sequence). V was trimmed by 1 base and J by 2 bases, leaving 14 bases between them. In DNA, the CDR3 is TGTGCCAGCAGCTTAGTAAGCCCCGGGTCTAACACTGAAGCTTTCTTT. This sequence encodes CASSLVSPGSNTEAFF.

J is TRBJ2-3 and V is TRBV7-2, with 8 bases aligning to TRBD2. V lost 8 bases to trimming and J lost 7 bases; unmatched junction nucleotides: 5. Germline loops: CDR1 SGHTA, CDR2 FQGNSA. The CDR3 runs to 12 residues. As DNA, the CDR3 is TGTGCCAGCGAAGGACTAGCACATACGCAGTATTTT. The encoded protein is CASEGLAHTQYF.

The chain is built from TRBV20-1 and TRBJ1-2, with 8 bases that match TRBD1. Germline loops: CDR1 DFQATT, CDR2 SNEGSKA (reference sequence). With 4 bases clipped from V and 4 bases from J, the junction kept 2 bases outside the gene matches. The CDR3 loop spans 12 amino acids. CDR3 sequence: CSATGGSYGYTF. CDR3 DNA: TGCAGTGCTACAGGGGGCAGCTATGGCTACACCTTC.